The sample holds one count of the clone carrying this TCR beta chain. The entry originates in a study of blood T cell repertoires in COVID-19. The wider study: T cells, B-cell-depleted T cells, or PBMCs supplied cDNA or gDNA.

Only in-frame clones appear in the TCRdb table, and some are missing; sequencing was by immunoSEQ multiplex PCR. The data show roughly 100,000 clones, with approximately 80% seen just once and 4.5% held by the top ten. This CDR3 is built from 15 residues. Germline CDR1 is SNHLY and CDR2 is FYNNEI. V was pared by 2 bases and J by 4 bases, with 12 bases between. The chain links TRBV2 to TRBJ1-3; no clear D. The specimen sequenced was peripheral blood. The clonotype originates from a human donor in a cohort sampled during active COVID-19. The chain's CDR3 is CASSEHRGSGNTIYF. The CDR3 DNA is TGTGCCAGCAGTGAACATCGGGGAAGCGGAAACACCATATATTTT.